Listed here are 28 T cell receptor beta chains from one sample, sequenced in a study of PD-1 blockade in classical Hodgkin lymphoma. Profiling relied on immunoSEQ multiplex PCR, and the TCRdb table lists in-frame clones only, not all of them. This sample carries some 21,000 clones, about 80% of them seen once, and the ten largest clones take about a sixth. Each patient experienced a relapse that followed autologous stem cell transplantation, and brentuximab vedotin exposure varied. The source was peripheral blood mononuclear cells (PBMCs), collected before the second cycle of nivolumab. All receptors derive from a human donor with classical Hodgkin lymphoma.

The chain uses TRBV6-5 and TRBJ2-7; 8 bases fit TRBD1. Germline lookup yields CDR1 MNHEY and CDR2 SVGAGI. The CDR3 has 15 residues. Trimming took 5 bases from V and 5 from J; bases not matched to a gene: 11. The CDR3 sequence is CASSQTGTGGNEQYF. The CDR3 DNA is TGTGCCAGCAGTCAAACCGGGACAGGTGGGAACGAGCAGTACTTC.

The gene calls are TRBV19 and TRBJ2-6; TRBD1 aligns across 11 bases. CDR3 length: 17 residues. CDR1 and CDR2 (germline): LNHDA, SQIVND (reference sequence). The J segment lost 4 bases and the V segment lost 3 bases, leaving 5 bases of the junction unmatched. CDR3 DNA sequence: TGTGCCAGTAGTATCGGACAGGGGGCAGCCGGGGCCAACGTCCTGACTTTC. It encodes CASSIGQGAAGANVLTF.

The chain links TRBV6-5 to TRBJ1-2, with 7 bases identical to TRBD1. The V and J ends lost 6 bases and 4 bases, in that order; junction bases with no gene match: 8. The germline CDR1 and CDR2 sequences are MNHEY and SVGAGI. The CDR3 has 14 amino acids. CDR3 sequence: CASRRQGFVYGYTF. DNA of the CDR3: TGTGCCAGCAGGAGACAGGGTTTCGTCTATGGCTACACCTTC.

V is TRBV2 and J is TRBJ1-4; 7 positions match TRBD1. CDR1 is SNHLY and CDR2 is FYNNEI in the germline V gene. There are 14 residues in the CDR3. The V segment lost 5 bases and the J segment 8 bases; nucleotides outside the gene matches: 8. The CDR3, as DNA: TGTGCCAGCAGTCAGGGGGGCGCTTGGGAAAAACTGTTTTTT. This sequence encodes CASSQGGAWEKLFF. Full variable domain (remainder filled in from reference TRBV2 and TRBJ1-4): EPEVTQTPSHQVTQMGQEVILRCVPISNHLYFYWYRQILGQKVEFLVSFYNNEISEKSEIFDDQFSVERPDGSNFTLKIRSTKLEDSAMYFCASSQGGAWEKLFFGSGTQLSVL.

The J gene is TRBJ1-5, the V gene TRBV4-1; the D is unclear. Trimming left V 4 bases short and J 2 bases short, with 9 bases between. The germline V gene has CDR1 MGHRA and CDR2 YSYEKL. The CDR3 is 14 amino acids. CDR3 sequence: CASSPIGGNQPQHF. The CDR3 DNA is TGCGCCAGCAGCCCGATTGGAGGCAATCAGCCCCAGCATTTT.

V and J are TRBV2 and TRBJ2-1; maybe TRBD1 (5 bases). The V end lost 10 bases, the J end lost 6 bases, and 16 bases lay between the germline ends. There are 13 residues in the CDR3. Germline V CDR1 and CDR2: SNHLY, FYNNEI. CDR3 sequence (DNA): TGTGCCACCCACCCCGGCCAGGGCAATGAGCAGTTCTTC. This sequence encodes CATHPGQGNEQFF. Supplemented by reference TRBV2 and TRBJ2-1, the full variable domain reads EPEVTQTPSHQVTQMGQEVILRCVPISNHLYFYWYRQILGQKVEFLVSFYNNEISEKSEIFDDQFSVERPDGSNFTLKIRSTKLEDSAMYFCATHPGQGNEQFFGPGTRLTVL.

The gene calls are TRBV11-2 and TRBJ2-5; no reliable D call. The CDR3 has 14 amino acids. CDR1 SGHAT and CDR2 FQNNGV come from the germline V gene. Trimming left V 5 bases short and J 2 bases short, with 12 bases between. The CDR3 DNA is TGTGCCAGCAGCCCAGTCAGTTCTCAAGAGACCCAGTACTTC. Its protein product is CASSPVSSQETQYF.

The chain joins TRBV21-1 to TRBJ1-1; TRBD1, the D gene given by the table, was not confirmed from the DNA. TRBV21-1 constitutes a pseudogene. The CDR3 spans 17 residues. This CDR3 is CASSKGMGTGNNTEAFF. Here the CDR3 DNA reads TGTGCCAGCAGCAAAGGTATGGGAACAGGGAATAACACTGAAGCTTTCTTT.

This chain uses TRBV4-1 with TRBJ2-2; 12 bases are a match to TRBD1. With V trimmed by 8 bases and J by 7 bases, 11 bases remained unmatched. The CDR3 has 16 amino acids. Germline loops: CDR1 MGHRA, CDR2 YSYEKL. CDR3 in DNA: TGCGCCAGCGGCTCAAGGGACAGGGGGCATGACGGGGAGCTGTTTTTT. Protein: CASGSRDRGHDGELFF.

This chain joins TRBV6-1 and TRBJ1-3; D remains ambiguous. Germline V gene data show CDR1 as MNHNS and CDR2 as SASEGT. This CDR3 contains 15 residues. V was clipped by 5 bases and J by 0 bases, with 11 bases between them. The CDR3 here is CASSFGYFSGNTIYF. CDR3 nucleotide sequence: TGTGCCAGCAGTTTCGGTTACTTCTCTGGAAACACCATATATTTT.

The rearrangement joins TRBV4-1 to TRBJ1-4, with D unresolved. This CDR3 is 14 amino acids long. Trimming took 0 bases from V and 7 from J, leaving 9 bases between them. Germline assignment: CDR1 MGHRA and CDR2 YSYEKL. The CDR3 DNA sequence: TGCGCCAGCAGCCAAGATTCGGGGAGTGAAAAACTGTTTTTT. Amino acid sequence: CASSQDSGSEKLFF.

The V and J genes are TRBV5-6 and TRBJ1-6; D gene uncertain. Looked up from germline, CDR1 is SGHDT and CDR2 is YYEEEE. The CDR3 totals 16 residues. Trimming removed 0 bases at V and 5 bases at J, with 12 bases between. This CDR3 reads CASSLVPGIDNSPLHF. Written as DNA, the CDR3 is TGTGCCAGCAGCTTGGTTCCGGGAATCGATAATTCACCCCTCCACTTT.

The chain uses TRBV11-3 and TRBJ2-3; 7 nucleotides align to TRBD1. The V gene's germline CDR1 is SGHNT and CDR2 YENEEA. With V trimmed by 5 bases and J by 0 bases, 5 bases remained unmatched. The CDR3 covers 15 residues. CDR3 DNA: TGTGCCAGCAGCAGACAGGGCTTTAGCACAGATACGCAGTATTTT. Protein sequence: CASSRQGFSTDTQYF.

The V call is TRBV14, the J call TRBJ1-4; D ambiguous. Germline V gene lookup returns CDR1 SGHDN and CDR2 FVKESK. This CDR3 is 15 amino acids long. Trimming removed 0 bases from V and 7 bases from J, with 12 bases in between. DNA of the CDR3: TGTGCCAGCAGCCAAGATCGCGGACGGACTGAAAAACTGTTTTTT. Protein product: CASSQDRGRTEKLFF.

The chain couples TRBV14 to TRBJ2-7; D not resolved. This CDR3 contains 12 residues. The V gene lost 3 bases and the J gene lost 6 bases, with 9 bases spanning the gap. Germline assignment: CDR1 SGHDN and CDR2 FVKESK. This CDR3 is CASSHEEPEQYV. DNA for the CDR3: TGTGCCAGCAGCCACGAGGAGCCCGAGCAGTACGTC.

The chain recombines TRBV11-3 with TRBJ2-1; D is possibly TRBD2 (5 bases). There are 15 residues in the CDR3. The germline V and J ends were trimmed by 1 base and 2 bases, with 9 bases remaining between them. Germline values: CDR1 SGHNT, CDR2 YENEEA. The CDR3 loop is CASSLVLATYNEQFF. The CDR3 DNA sequence: TGTGCCAGCAGCTTAGTGCTAGCTACCTACAATGAGCAGTTCTTC. Drawing the rest from reference TRBV11-3 and TRBJ2-1, the complete variable domain is EAGVVQSPRYKIIEKKQPVAFWCNPISGHNTLYWYLQNLGQGPELLIRYENEEAVDDSQLPKDRFSAERLKGVDSTLKIQPAELGDSAVYLCASSLVLATYNEQFFGPGTRLTVL.

The rearrangement joins TRBV4-3 to TRBJ2-4; 7 positions agree with TRBD2. The germline CDR1 and CDR2 sequences are LGHNA and YSLEER. The J segment lost 1 base and the V segment lost 6 bases, leaving 21 bases of the junction unmatched. CDR3 length: 20 amino acids. The CDR3 is CASRKGFLAAGYEAKNIQYF. For the CDR3, the DNA is TGCGCCAGCAGGAAGGGCTTTCTAGCGGCAGGGTACGAGGCCAAAAACATTCAGTACTTC.

The DNA for the CDR3 is TGTGCCAGCAGTTTGGCGGGGCTGGGGACAGATACGCAGTATTTT. Amino acid sequence: CASSLAGLGTDTQYF. The chain employs TRBV28 and TRBJ2-3, with D perhaps TRBD2 (6 bases). V was clipped by 3 bases and J by 3 bases, with 13 bases between them. The CDR3 length is 15 residues. CDR1 and CDR2 from the germline V gene are MDHEN and SYDVKM.

This clone has just a few counts. This rearrangement joins TRBV19 to TRBJ2-5; D not resolved. The CDR3 sequence is 13 residues long. Trimming removed 3 bases at V and 6 bases at J, with 11 bases between. Germline V gives CDR1 LNHDA, CDR2 SQIVND (reference sequence). The CDR3, as DNA: TGTGCCAGTAGTATCCGTTTTGGCAAGACCCAGTACTTC. It codes for CASSIRFGKTQYF.

This rearrangement joins TRBV7-2 to TRBJ2-7, with TRBD2 identical over 8 bases. The CDR3 extends over 15 amino acids. The germline CDR1 and CDR2 sequences are SGHTA and FQGNSA. V was clipped by 1 base and J by 2 bases; unmatched bases: 4. The CDR3 sequence is CASSLDSGGPYEQYF. In DNA form, the CDR3 reads TGTGCCAGCAGCTTAGACTCGGGAGGGCCCTACGAGCAGTACTTC.

V is TRBV6-6 and J is TRBJ2-7, with 11 bases aligning to TRBD2. J was trimmed by 6 bases and V by 4 bases; bases with no gene match: 8. Germline V lookup: CDR1 MNHNY, CDR2 SVGAGI (reference sequence). The CDR3 covers 15 residues. The CDR3, as DNA: TGTGCCAGCAGTTCCCCGACTAGCGGGAAGGTCGAGCAGTACTTC. Amino acids: CASSSPTSGKVEQYF.

This clone turned up a few times. The chain combines TRBV20-1 with TRBJ2-7; D unresolved. This CDR3 has 11 amino acids. V was trimmed by 1 base and J by 10 bases, leaving 11 bases between them. Per the germline V gene, CDR1 is DFQATT and CDR2 is SNEGSKA (reference sequence). In nucleotides, the CDR3 is TGCAGTGCTAGAGCCCTTCTTGGACAGTACTTC. This encodes CSARALLGQYF.

The rearrangement joins TRBV6-5 to TRBJ1-4; D is unclear. Trimming took off 4 bases at V and 0 bases at J, with 9 bases between the two ends. The length of the CDR3 is 15 residues. CDR1 is MNHEY and CDR2 is SVGAGI in the germline V gene. CDR3 sequence (DNA): TGTGCCAGCAGTTTCCTAGACGCAACTAATGAAAAACTGTTTTTT. Its protein product is CASSFLDATNEKLFF.

The chain carries TRBV29-1 and TRBJ2-2; D is uncertain. The V gene's germline CDR1 is SQVTM and CDR2 ANQGSEA. This CDR3 region has 13 residues. Deletions cut 7 bases from V and 6 bases from J, with 15 bases between. This chain's CDR3 is CSAAKSESGELFF. CDR3 DNA sequence: TGCAGCGCTGCCAAGTCAGAATCCGGGGAGCTGTTTTTT.

About this clone: Compared with germline, one end of the junction differs, possibly owing to a read error. The CDR3 DNA is TGCGCCAGCAGCCAAGGAACAGGGCGCCAGCCCCAGCATTTT. It is translated as CASSQGTGRQPQHF. J is TRBJ1-5 and V is TRBV5-4; a weak D match, TRBD1 (6 bases). Germline CDR1 and CDR2: SGHNT and YYREEE (reference sequence). There are 14 residues in the CDR3.

The chain is built from TRBV29-1 and TRBJ2-1, with 9 bases lining up with TRBD1. The CDR3 contains 14 residues. Trimming removed 6 bases from V and 10 bases from J; junction bases left unmatched: 13. Germline V gene sequence: CDR1 SQVTM, CDR2 ANQGSEA. In nucleotides, the CDR3 is TGCAGCGTGGATCACCGGGACAGGGTTGGCGAGCAGTTCTTC. It is translated as CSVDHRDRVGEQFF.

The chain couples TRBV6-5 to TRBJ1-1; D is uncertain. Germline CDR1 MNHEY, CDR2 SVGAGI. V lost 5 bases, J lost 0 bases, and 13 bases lay in between. The CDR3 has 15 amino acids. The chain's CDR3 is CASSPRGPMNTEAFF. The CDR3 DNA is TGTGCCAGCAGTCCCCGCGGCCCGATGAACACTGAAGCTTTCTTT.

The rearrangement links TRBV4-2 to TRBJ1-3; D may be TRBD1 (6 bases). V dropped 5 bases and J dropped 1 base, with 21 bases sitting between them. The CDR3 covers 18 residues. Per germline, CDR1 LGHNA and CDR2 YNFKEQ. The CDR3 sequence: CASSFRDILGSSGNTIYF. The CDR3 DNA reads TGTGCCAGCAGCTTTCGGGACATACTAGGATCTTCTGGAAACACCATATATTTT.